Shown below are 30 T cell receptor beta chains from a single sample sequenced in a study of cytomegalovirus exposure and HLA in healthy donors. The primer mix had 60 Vbeta and 13 Jbeta primers. TCRdb keeps only in-frame clones here, not all; method: immunoSEQ multiplex PCR. This sample has some 110,000 clones; around 75% occur once, and the top ten carry 2.5% to 3.5%. Sequenced input: PBMCs. The receptors originated from a male donor in good health and CMV-seropositive.

V gene TRBV7-9 combines with J gene TRBJ2-5, with D possibly matching TRBD2 (5 bases). This CDR3 is built from 14 residues. The V gene lost 3 bases and the J gene lost 5 bases, with 13 bases spanning the gap. Germline loops: CDR1 SEHNR, CDR2 FQNEAQ (reference sequence). The CDR3 sequence is CASSFYGEGETQYF. CDR3 nucleotides: TGTGCCAGCAGCTTCTACGGGGAAGGGGAGACCCAGTACTTC.

The V and J genes are TRBV19 and TRBJ2-5, with 7 positions matching TRBD2. This CDR3 is built from 18 residues. V was pared by 7 bases and J by 4 bases, with 21 bases of the junction left unmatched. CDR1 and CDR2 from the germline V gene are LNHDA and SQIVND (reference sequence). DNA for the CDR3: TGTGCCAGTACCGATCCGGGGCGGGAGCAATCAGACGGAGAGACCCAGTACTTC. It is translated as CASTDPGREQSDGETQYF.

A few counts support this clone. The J gene is TRBJ2-2, the V gene TRBV13, with 11 bases fitting TRBD1. The germline CDR1 and CDR2 sequences are PRHDT and FYEKMQ (reference sequence). V lost 4 bases, J lost 5 bases, and 9 bases stayed unmatched. The CDR3 has 17 amino acids. In DNA, the CDR3 is TGTGCCAGCAGCTCCTCCGGGACAGGGGGTTGGACCGGGGAGCTGTTTTTT. The encoded protein is CASSSSGTGGWTGELFF.

This chain connects TRBV5-1 to TRBJ2-5; 8 bases are a match to TRBD2. CDR1 and CDR2 from the germline V gene are SGHRS and YFSETQ. V shed 4 bases and J 4 bases; nucleotides not matched to a gene: 12. The CDR3 covers 16 residues. Written as DNA, the CDR3 is TGCGCCAGCAGCGGGTCGGTAGCGGGAAGGGGAGAGACCCAGTACTTC. Its protein product is CASSGSVAGRGETQYF.

This clone was seen more than once but under ten times. The chain is built from TRBV9 and TRBJ2-3; 9 bases align to TRBD1. There are 16 residues in the CDR3. Unmatched junction bases numbered 11, after V lost 4 bases and J lost 5 bases. Per germline, CDR1 SGDLS and CDR2 YYNGEE. As DNA, the CDR3 is TGTGCCAGCAGCCCCGCTGGGACAGGGCATGGAGATACGCAGTATTTT. As protein: CASSPAGTGHGDTQYF.

This chain connects TRBV19 to TRBJ2-1, with 9 bases that match TRBD1. CDR3 length: 15 amino acids. The germline V gene encodes CDR1 LNHDA and CDR2 SQIVND (reference sequence). J lost 4 bases, V lost 9 bases, and 10 bases had no gene match. This CDR3 reads CASHEGQGIYNEQFF. The CDR3 DNA follows: TGTGCCAGCCACGAGGGACAGGGTATATACAATGAGCAGTTCTTC. Variable domain in full (rest from reference TRBV19 and TRBJ2-1): DGGITQSPKYLFRKEGQNVTLSCEQNLNHDAMYWYRQDPGQGLRLIYYSQIVNDFQKGDIAEGYSVSREKKESFPLTVTSAQKNPTAFYLCASHEGQGIYNEQFFGPGTRLTVL.

This chain links TRBV5-4 with TRBJ2-1, with 7 bases matching TRBD1. This CDR3 has 13 amino acids. V lost 4 bases and J lost 6; bases outside the gene matches: 4. Germline CDR1 is SGHNT and CDR2 is YYREEE (reference sequence). This chain's CDR3 is CASSRDSSNEQFF. CDR3 nucleotides: TGTGCCAGCAGCCGGGACAGTTCCAATGAGCAGTTCTTC.

This chain joins TRBV7-3 and TRBJ2-7; weak D call: TRBD2 (5 bases). The germline V gene encodes CDR1 SGHTA and CDR2 FQGTGA. This CDR3 region has 15 residues. Between the trimmed V and J ends, which lost 2 bases and 5 bases, there was a span of 16 bases. The CDR3 protein is CASSLYSGSEHEQYF. The CDR3 nucleotides read TGTGCCAGCAGCTTATATTCTGGGAGCGAACACGAGCAGTACTTC.

The chain couples TRBV5-6 to TRBJ1-3, with D hard to call. The V end was cut by 0 bases, the J end by 1 base, with 8 bases between. Germline CDR1 is SGHDT and CDR2 is YYEEEE. CDR3 length: 15 amino acids. The CDR3 DNA reads TGTGCCAGCAGCTTGGAACGGGAATCTGGAAACACCATATATTTT. Residues: CASSLERESGNTIYF.

The chain is built from TRBV6-5 and TRBJ1-1; D call uncertain. Looked up from germline, CDR1 is MNHEY and CDR2 is SVGAGI. Deletions cut 0 bases from V and 2 bases from J, with 7 bases between. This CDR3 comprises 14 residues. CDR3 nucleotides: TGTGCCAGCAGTTACTCTGTAGTCAACACTGAAGCTTTCTTT. Residues: CASSYSVVNTEAFF.

The chain couples TRBV29-1 to TRBJ2-7, with 7 nucleotides matching TRBD1. The CDR3 has 11 residues. Losses at the gene ends were 7 bases for V and 6 bases for J; bases not matched to a gene: 6. Germline CDR1 and CDR2: SQVTM and ANQGSEA. The chain's CDR3 is CSGSHRGEQYF. In DNA form, the CDR3 reads TGCAGCGGGAGTCACAGGGGCGAGCAGTACTTC.

This clone has a handful of counts. At one end, the junction sequence differs from germline, possibly due to a read error. The chain joins TRBV7-7 to TRBJ2-5, with 9 nucleotides matching TRBD2. The CDR3 totals 16 residues. In germline, CDR1 is SSHAT, CDR2 FNYEAQ (reference sequence). CDR3 nucleotide sequence: TGTGCTAGCAGCTTAGGGGGCGGGAGGGGCCAAGAGACCCAGTACTTC. Translating it yields CASSLGGGRGQETQYF.

This clone occurred a few times. The genes are TRBV29-1 and TRBJ2-1; 9 bases are shared with TRBD1. Germline V gene sequence: CDR1 SQVTM, CDR2 ANQGSEA. CDR3 size: 11 residues. The trim removed 6 bases at V and 13 bases at J, leaving 7 bases unmatched. As DNA, the CDR3 is TGCAGCGTAAAACCGGGACAGGGTCAGTTCTTC. This codes for CSVKPGQGQFF.

This clone was counted only a few times. The rearrangement joins TRBV15 to TRBJ1-4; 7 bases are shared with TRBD1. Unmatched junction bases numbered 11, after V lost 5 bases and J lost 8 bases. The germline V gene encodes CDR1 LNHNV and CDR2 YYDKDF (reference sequence). The CDR3 consists of 15 residues. The CDR3 DNA is TGTGCCACCAGCCGCCCCGGGACAGACTACGAAAAACTGTTTTTT. This codes for CATSRPGTDYEKLFF.

The chain uses TRBV19 and TRBJ1-1; 7 nucleotides align to TRBD1. Unmatched junction bases numbered 10, after V lost 7 bases and J lost 5 bases. The CDR3 runs to 14 residues. Per germline, CDR1 LNHDA and CDR2 SQIVND (reference sequence). In DNA form, the CDR3 reads TGTGCCAGTACCACAGGGGCAGCGGTGACTGAAGCTTTCTTT. Encoded protein: CASTTGAAVTEAFF.

The chain couples TRBV5-1 to TRBJ1-1; D ambiguous. This CDR3 has 14 amino acids. Trimming removed 5 bases at V and 1 base at J, with 12 bases between. The germline V gene has CDR1 SGHRS and CDR2 YFSETQ. The CDR3 nucleotides read TGCGCCAGCAGGTACGTCACAACGAACACTGAAGCTTTCTTT. Residues: CASRYVTTNTEAFF.

The chain uses TRBV25-1 and TRBJ1-1; D remains unclear. The V end lost 2 bases, the J end lost 1 base, and 11 bases lay between the germline ends. Germline V lookup: CDR1 MGHDK, CDR2 SYGVNS. This CDR3 is 15 amino acids long. CDR3 protein: CASSEGRRANTEAFF. The CDR3 bases are TGTGCCAGCAGTGAAGGAAGGAGAGCGAACACTGAAGCTTTCTTT.

The rearrangement joins TRBV29-1 to TRBJ2-7; 15 bases align to TRBD2. The CDR3 is 14 residues long. The germline CDR1 and CDR2 sequences are SQVTM and ANQGSEA. Unmatched junction bases numbered 3, after V lost 3 bases and J lost 6 bases. The CDR3 region is CSVEGLAGGSEQYF. In DNA, the CDR3 is TGCAGCGTTGAGGGACTAGCGGGGGGAAGCGAGCAGTACTTC.

The V gene is TRBV6-5, the J gene TRBJ1-3; the D is unclear. This CDR3 is built from 14 residues. Per germline, CDR1 MNHEY and CDR2 SVGAGI. V gave up 2 bases and J gave up 4 bases, with 9 bases separating them. The CDR3 protein is CASSYARVGNTIYF. Written as DNA, the CDR3 is TGTGCCAGCAGTTACGCCCGGGTAGGAAACACCATATATTTT.

Here the CDR3 DNA reads TGTGCCAGCTCACCAAGCAGGGACAGGGGGCTTGATCAGCCCCAGCATTTT. Its translation: CASSPSRDRGLDQPQHF. The V gene is TRBV18, the J gene TRBJ1-5; 12 bases line up with TRBD1. Germline CDR1 KGHSH, CDR2 LQKENI. This CDR3 region has 17 residues. The trim removed 2 bases at V and 5 bases at J, leaving 7 bases unmatched.

This clone was seen only a few times. The V call is TRBV11-1, the J call TRBJ2-7, with 9 bases lining up with TRBD1. The CDR3 is 14 residues long. The V and J ends lost 3 bases and 3 bases, in that order; junction bases with no gene match: 3. The germline CDR1 and CDR2 sequences are SGHAT and FQDESV (reference sequence). As DNA, the CDR3 is TGTGCCAGCAGCTTGGGACAGGGAGACTACGAGCAGTACTTC. This gives the protein CASSLGQGDYEQYF. Drawing the rest from reference TRBV11-1 and TRBJ2-7, the complete variable domain is EAEVAQSPRYKITEKSQAVAFWCDPISGHATLYWYRQILGQGPELLVQFQDESVVDDSQLPKDRFSAERLKGVDSTLKIQPAELGDSAMYLCASSLGQGDYEQYFGPGTRLTVT.

The gene calls are TRBV4-3 and TRBJ1-5, with D uncertain. V was clipped by 0 bases and J by 10 bases, with 10 bases between them. CDR3 length equals 13 residues. Germline V gives CDR1 LGHNA, CDR2 YSLEER. CDR3 in amino acids: CASSQDSWAPQHF. The DNA for the CDR3 is TGCGCCAGCAGCCAAGATTCCTGGGCACCCCAGCATTTT.

V gene TRBV7-2 combines with J gene TRBJ1-3; no clear D. This CDR3 has 16 residues. Germline V gene data show CDR1 as SGHTA and CDR2 as FQGNSA. The V end lost 5 bases, the J end lost 0 bases, and 14 bases lay between the germline ends. CDR3 nucleotides: TGTGCCAGCAGCCAAGGCCCGGCGGGCTCTGGAAACACCATATATTTT. The encoded protein is CASSQGPAGSGNTIYF.

J is TRBJ2-1 and V is TRBV7-2, with 10 nucleotides matching TRBD2. The junction had 8 bases not matched to a gene; V was cut back by 3 bases and J by 9 bases. The V gene's germline CDR1 is SGHTA and CDR2 FQGNSA. CDR3 length: 15 amino acids. The CDR3 spells CASSFLAGVAGEQFF. CDR3 in DNA: TGTGCCAGCAGCTTCCTAGCGGGGGTAGCTGGTGAGCAGTTCTTC.

The chain combines TRBV5-1 with TRBJ1-6; 12 bases map to TRBD1. The CDR3 totals 17 residues. V was clipped by 4 bases and J by 6 bases; unmatched bases: 8. CDR1 and CDR2 from the germline V gene are SGHRS and YFSETQ. The CDR3 nucleotides read TGCGCCAGCAGCCCAACGGCGGGACAGGGGGCTAATTCACCCCTCCACTTT. It encodes CASSPTAGQGANSPLHF. The whole variable domain, filled in from reference TRBV5-1 and TRBJ1-6, reads KAGVTQTPRYLIKTRGQQVTLSCSPISGHRSVSWYQQTPGQGLQFLFEYFSETQRNKGNFPGRFSGRQFSNSRSEMNVSTLELGDSALYLCASSPTAGQGANSPLHFGNGTRLTVT.

The chain has TRBV7-3 and TRBJ1-6; 7 nucleotides align to TRBD1. Trimming cost V 3 bases and J 7 bases; bases outside gene matches: 3. This CDR3 comprises 14 residues. Per the germline V gene, CDR1 is SGHTA and CDR2 is FQGTGA. CDR3 amino acids: CASSLGQPNSPLHF. The CDR3 DNA reads TGTGCCAGCAGCTTGGGACAGCCCAATTCACCCCTCCACTTT.

V usage is TRBV10-2 and J usage is TRBJ1-1; 8 bases are a match to TRBD1. CDR1 WSHSY and CDR2 SAAADI come from the germline V gene. The CDR3 loop spans 13 amino acids. The J segment lost 1 base and the V segment lost 6 bases, leaving 1 base of the junction unmatched. DNA for the CDR3: TGCGCCAGCAGCGGACAGGGGAACACTGAAGCTTTCTTT. It specifies CASSGQGNTEAFF.

V is TRBV9 and J is TRBJ2-1; 8 bases match TRBD2. The CDR3 has 16 amino acids. Germline CDR1 reads SGDLS; CDR2 reads YYNGEE. V gave up 0 bases and J gave up 1 base; unmatched junction bases: 3. This chain's CDR3 is CASSVAPSGSYNEQFF. CDR3 bases: TGTGCCAGCAGCGTAGCTCCTAGCGGGTCCTACAATGAGCAGTTCTTC.

Written as DNA, the CDR3 is TGTGCCAGCACCGAGCAGGGGTACGAGCAGTACTTC. Translation gives CASTEQGYEQYF. The rearrangement joins TRBV2 to TRBJ2-7, with D possibly TRBD1 on 6 matching bases. There are 12 residues in the CDR3. The V end was cut by 7 bases, the J end by 4 bases, with 11 bases between. Germline V gene sequence: CDR1 SNHLY, CDR2 FYNNEI.

The chain links TRBV4-2 to TRBJ2-7; the match to TRBD1 covers 8 bases. The CDR3 runs to 15 residues. The V and J ends lost 1 base and 7 bases, in that order; junction bases with no gene match: 9. CDR1 and CDR2 from the germline V gene are LGHNA and YNFKEQ. The CDR3 protein is CASSQGGTGGLEQYF. The CDR3 DNA sequence: TGTGCCAGCAGCCAAGGTGGGACAGGAGGACTGGAGCAGTACTTC.